Described below is a single TCR beta chain sequence and its context. No antigen is known for it. A junction boundary mismatches the germline segment, possibly from a read error. This sample was taken from a study of tumor and adjacent non-tumor tissue in lung cancer. For the study at large: Histology: about twelve adenocarcinoma, a couple of squamous cell carcinoma, 1 small cell lung cancer.

Overall study findings and caveats: Tumor tissue had significantly higher TCR diversity than normal lung.

The template was RNA from unsorted bulk tissue. The normal lung tissue was taken more than 3 cm from the tumor edge. Donors were chemotherapy-naive, newly diagnosed lung cancer surgical patients in China, August–late 2014. CDR3 size: 11 residues. In germline, CDR1 is MNHNY, CDR2 SVGAGI (reference sequence). A modified ARM-PCR protocol with three rounds of nested PCR amplified TCRbeta. Using its own MiXCR run on the multiplex PCR reads, TCRdb lists one record per CDR3 protein. The sample holds 70,000 to 95,000 distinct CDR3 sequences, just over 75% seen once. The V call is TRBV6-6, the J call TRBJ1-2; D is unresolved. The sequenced material came from distant non-tumor lung tissue. This receptor was obtained from a man aged 65-85 years with non-small cell lung cancer. The CDR3 region is CASTKLLGYNF. The CDR3 nucleotides read TGTGCCAGCACGAAGCTTTTAGGCTACAACTTC.